This TCR beta chain came from a study of cytomegalovirus exposure and HLA in healthy donors. Study as a whole: The 95 million to 120 million unique TCR beta sequences, from about 170 million T cells, were found by an earlier analysis. Study results and limitations: What a later analysis showed was that several of the most significant clusters appeared linked to common viral pathogens. It was reported that the classifier diagnosed cytomegalovirus status with high specificity and sensitivity in both the original and validation cohorts. TRBV6-2, TRBV6-3 and other indistinguishable V segments were excluded.

CDR1 is LNHDA and CDR2 is SQIVND in the germline V gene (reference sequence). This CDR3 is built from 21 residues. V dropped 5 bases and J dropped 0; count of bases not matched to a gene: 14. The table lists this clone with a few counts. The antigen is undetermined. Vbeta (60) and Jbeta (13) primers were used in the PCR. The assay was immunoSEQ multiplex PCR, and TCRdb's table has in-frame clones only and misses some. Here the sample spans some 120,000 clones, roughly two thirds being singletons. Sequenced sample: PBMCs. The TCR sequence derives from a man aged 25 to 45 in good health and CMV-seropositive. The chain links TRBV19 to TRBJ2-1; 15 positions match TRBD2. CDR3 coding DNA: TGTGCCAGTAGTCGAAGGACTAGCGGGAGGGCTTATCAAGCCTCCTACAATGAGCAGTTCTTC. This sequence encodes CASSRRTSGRAYQASYNEQFF.